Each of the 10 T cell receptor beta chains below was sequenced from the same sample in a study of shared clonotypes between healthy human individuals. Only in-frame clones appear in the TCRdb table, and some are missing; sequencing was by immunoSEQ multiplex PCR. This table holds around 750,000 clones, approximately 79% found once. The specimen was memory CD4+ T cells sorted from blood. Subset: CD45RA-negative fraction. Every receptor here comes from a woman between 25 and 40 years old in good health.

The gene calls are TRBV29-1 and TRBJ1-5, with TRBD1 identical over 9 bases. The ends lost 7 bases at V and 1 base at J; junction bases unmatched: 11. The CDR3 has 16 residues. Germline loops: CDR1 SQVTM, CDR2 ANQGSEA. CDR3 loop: CSGWDRDLLSNQPQHF. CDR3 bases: TGCAGCGGCTGGGACAGGGACCTTTTGAGCAATCAGCCCCAGCATTTT. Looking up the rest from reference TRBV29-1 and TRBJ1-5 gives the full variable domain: SAVISQKPSRDICQRGTSLTIQCQVDSQVTMMFWYRQQPGQSLTLIATANQGSEATYESGFVIDKFPISRPNLTFSTLTVSNMSPEDSSIYLCSGWDRDLLSNQPQHFGDGTRLSIL.

CDR3 sequence: CASSLSVVAEQYF. In DNA, the CDR3 is TGTGCCAGCAGTTTATCGGTCGTAGCCGAGCAGTACTTC. This chain links TRBV27 with TRBJ2-7; D unclear. Trimming left V 0 bases short and J 6 bases short, with 9 bases between. The CDR3 extends over 13 amino acids. Germline CDR1 is MNHEY and CDR2 is SMNVEV (reference sequence).

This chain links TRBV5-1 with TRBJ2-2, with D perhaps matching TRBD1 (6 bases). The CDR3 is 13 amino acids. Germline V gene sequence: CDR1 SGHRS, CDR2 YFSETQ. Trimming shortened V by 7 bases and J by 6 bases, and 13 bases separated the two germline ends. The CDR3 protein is CASLQGSAGELFF. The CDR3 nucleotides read TGCGCCAGCCTCCAGGGGTCGGCCGGGGAGCTGTTTTTT. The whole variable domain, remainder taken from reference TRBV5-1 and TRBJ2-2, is KAGVTQTPRYLIKTRGQQVTLSCSPISGHRSVSWYQQTPGQGLQFLFEYFSETQRNKGNFPGRFSGRQFSNSRSEMNVSTLELGDSALYLCASLQGSAGELFFGEGSRLTVL.

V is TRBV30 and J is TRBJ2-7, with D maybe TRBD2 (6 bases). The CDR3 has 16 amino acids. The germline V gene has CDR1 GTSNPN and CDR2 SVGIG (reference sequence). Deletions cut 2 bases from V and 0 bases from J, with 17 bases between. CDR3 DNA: TGTGCCTGGAGTCCCGGGTGGGGCGGGAACTCCTACGAGCAGTACTTC. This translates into CAWSPGWGGNSYEQYF. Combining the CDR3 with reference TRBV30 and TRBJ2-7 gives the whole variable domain SQTIHQWPATLVQPVGSPLSLECTVEGTSNPNLYWYRQAAGRGLQLLFYSVGIGQISSEVPQNLSASRPQDRQFILSSKKLLLSDSGFYLCAWSPGWGGNSYEQYFGPGTRLTVT.

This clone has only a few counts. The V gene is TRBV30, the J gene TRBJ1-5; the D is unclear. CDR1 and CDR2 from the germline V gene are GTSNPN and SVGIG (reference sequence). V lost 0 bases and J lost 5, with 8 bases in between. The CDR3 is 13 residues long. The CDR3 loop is CAWSVLRHQPQHF. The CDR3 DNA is TGTGCCTGGAGTGTACTGAGGCATCAGCCCCAGCATTTT. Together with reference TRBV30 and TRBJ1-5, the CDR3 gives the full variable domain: SQTIHQWPATLVQPVGSPLSLECTVEGTSNPNLYWYRQAAGRGLQLLFYSVGIGQISSEVPQNLSASRPQDRQFILSSKKLLLSDSGFYLCAWSVLRHQPQHFGDGTRLSIL.

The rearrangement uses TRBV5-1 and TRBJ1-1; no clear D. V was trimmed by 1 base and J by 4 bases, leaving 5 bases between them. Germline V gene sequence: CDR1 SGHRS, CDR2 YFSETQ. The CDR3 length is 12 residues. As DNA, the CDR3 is TGCGCCAGCAGCTTGACGGGCACTGAAGCTTTCTTT. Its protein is CASSLTGTEAFF.

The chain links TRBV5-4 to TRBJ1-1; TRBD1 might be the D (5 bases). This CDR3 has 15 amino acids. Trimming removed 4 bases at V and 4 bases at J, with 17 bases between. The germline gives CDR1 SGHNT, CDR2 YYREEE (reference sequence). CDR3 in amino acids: CASSRDLSGATEAFF. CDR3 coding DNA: TGTGCCAGCAGCCGGGACCTCAGCGGGGCCACTGAAGCTTTCTTT.

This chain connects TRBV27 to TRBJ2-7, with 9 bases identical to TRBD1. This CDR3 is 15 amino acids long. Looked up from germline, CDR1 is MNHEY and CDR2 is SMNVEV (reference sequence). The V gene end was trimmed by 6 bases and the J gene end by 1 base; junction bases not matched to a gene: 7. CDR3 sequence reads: CASRRTGDRSYEQYF. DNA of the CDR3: TGTGCCAGCAGACGGACAGGGGACCGATCCTACGAGCAGTACTTC.

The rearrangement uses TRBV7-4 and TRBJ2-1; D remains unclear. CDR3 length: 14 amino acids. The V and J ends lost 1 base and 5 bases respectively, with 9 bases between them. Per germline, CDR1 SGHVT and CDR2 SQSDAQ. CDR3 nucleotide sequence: TGTGCCAGCAGCTTAGGGCCGACGCACAATGAGCAGTTCTTC. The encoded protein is CASSLGPTHNEQFF.

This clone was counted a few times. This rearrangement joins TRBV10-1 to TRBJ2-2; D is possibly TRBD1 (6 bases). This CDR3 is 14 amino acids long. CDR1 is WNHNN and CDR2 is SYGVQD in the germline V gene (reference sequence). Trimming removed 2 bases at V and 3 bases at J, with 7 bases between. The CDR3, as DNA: TGCGCCAGCAGTGAGAGGACAGACACCGGGGAGCTGTTTTTT. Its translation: CASSERTDTGELFF.